The next 23 T cell receptor beta chains were all read from a single sample in a study of breast tumors, draining lymph nodes, adjacent tissues. TCRdb called the multiplex PCR reads again in MiXCR, with one record for every CDR3 protein. In the table there are approximately 90,000 distinct CDR3 sequences, over 25% of which are singletons. Breast cancer patients provided tissue from their axillary draining lymph nodes. Sequencing was carried out using axillary lymph node tissue. The source is a female donor with breast cancer. Some clones in this sample may be carry-over from other donors' samples.

This clonotype was seen ten or more times. This sequence joins TRBV4-2 and TRBJ2-5, with 10 bases identical to TRBD2. Germline V gene data show CDR1 as LGHNA and CDR2 as YNFKEQ. This CDR3 comprises 16 residues. The V gene end was trimmed by 4 bases and the J gene end by 5 bases; junction bases not matched to a gene: 10. The CDR3 DNA sequence: TGTGCCAGCAGCCCCTGGACTAGCGGAGAGGGGGAGACCCAGTACTTC. The encoded protein is CASSPWTSGEGETQYF.

At least ten counts were recorded for this clonotype. The V call is TRBV5-1, the J call TRBJ1-2; 11 nucleotides line up with TRBD1. The J segment lost 8 bases and the V segment lost 4 bases, leaving 10 bases of the junction unmatched. Germline CDR1 SGHRS, CDR2 YFSETQ. The CDR3 sequence is 15 residues long. CDR3 sequence (DNA): TGCGCCAGCAGCGAACAGGACAGGGGGCGCCGAGGCTACACCTTC. This translates into CASSEQDRGRRGYTF.

Many counts were recorded for this clonotype. The CDR3 sequence: CASSPMLATNEKLFF. In nucleotides, the CDR3 is TGTGCCAGCAGCCCAATGTTAGCAACTAATGAAAAACTGTTTTTT. The rearrangement links TRBV11-2 to TRBJ1-4; D gene uncertain. Trimming took 5 bases from V and 0 from J, leaving 10 bases between them. This CDR3 comprises 15 residues. Germline V gene sequence: CDR1 SGHAT, CDR2 FQNNGV.

This clonotype has at least ten counts. The chain is built from TRBV20-1 and TRBJ1-5; TRBD1 matches at 9 bases. V trimming: 1 base; J trimming: 12 bases; junction bases outside the gene matches: 4. The CDR3 has 12 residues. Germline assignment: CDR1 DFQATT and CDR2 SNEGSKA (reference sequence). CDR3 amino acids: CSARGPGQGQHF. The CDR3, as DNA: TGCAGTGCTAGAGGCCCGGGACAGGGCCAGCATTTT.

This clonotype was observed many times. The V gene is TRBV4-3, the J gene TRBJ2-2; TRBD2 aligns across 14 bases. Germline CDR1 is LGHNA and CDR2 is YSLEER. CDR3 length: 16 amino acids. V was pared by 5 bases and J by 5 bases, with 4 bases of the junction left unmatched. The CDR3 region is CASSIGLAGGTGELFF. CDR3 nucleotides: TGCGCCAGCAGCATAGGACTAGCGGGAGGTACCGGGGAGCTGTTTTTT.

In this sample, this clonotype turned up many times. This chain links TRBV30 with TRBJ1-2; D is uncertain. Germline V CDR1 and CDR2: GTSNPN, SVGIG (reference sequence). V was cut by 2 bases and J by 3 bases, with 13 bases left in between. This CDR3 has 14 residues. The chain's CDR3 is CAWSIPALDYGYTF. CDR3 DNA sequence: TGTGCCTGGAGTATTCCGGCTTTGGACTATGGCTACACCTTC.

Comment on this clonotype: This may arise from a read error, as a much more abundant clone is one base away. The CDR3 region has the DNA TGTGCCAGTAGTATATGGGAGGGCGGCACAGATGCGCAGTATTTT. It codes for CASSIWEGGTDAQYF. V gene TRBV19 combines with J gene TRBJ2-3; the match to TRBD2 covers 7 bases. The CDR3 length is 15 residues. CDR1 is LNHDA and CDR2 is SQIVND in the germline V gene (reference sequence).

This clonotype was seen many times. The chain employs TRBV6-5 and TRBJ1-6; 8 nucleotides agree with TRBD1. CDR1 is MNHEY, CDR2 SVGAGI, per germline. The junction had 6 bases not matched to a gene; V was cut back by 7 bases and J by 10 bases. This CDR3 contains 13 residues. The CDR3 region has the DNA TGTGCCAGCACCCCGGGACAGGAGTCACCCCTCCACTTT. It encodes CASTPGQESPLHF.

This clonotype came up many times. A much bigger clone sits one base away, suggesting this may be a read error. The V gene is TRBV20-1, the J gene TRBJ2-7; no reliable D call. Germline V gene lookup returns CDR1 DFQATT and CDR2 SNEGSKA (reference sequence). CDR3 length equals 11 residues. CDR3 region: CSGRDSYEQSF. CDR3 in DNA: TGCAGTGGAAGGGATTCCTACGAGCAGTCCTTC.

The table lists this clonotype with many counts. This chain uses TRBV29-1 with TRBJ1-1; D gene unclear. Per germline, CDR1 SQVTM and CDR2 ANQGSEA. V was clipped by 3 bases and J by 5 bases, with 10 bases between them. This CDR3 spans 12 amino acids. The CDR3 sequence: CSVDRGPTEAFF. Written as DNA, the CDR3 is TGCAGCGTTGACAGAGGGCCTACTGAAGCTTTCTTT. Full variable domain (outside the CDR3, taken from reference TRBV29-1 and TRBJ1-1): SAVISQKPSRDICQRGTSLTIQCQVDSQVTMMFWYRQQPGQSLTLIATANQGSEATYESGFVIDKFPISRPNLTFSTLTVSNMSPEDSSIYLCSVDRGPTEAFFGQGTRLTVV.

The rearrangement links TRBV7-9 to TRBJ2-7; TRBD2 matches at 11 bases. With V trimmed by 5 bases and J by 1 base, 1 base remained unmatched. This CDR3 region has 14 residues. Germline V gives CDR1 SEHNR, CDR2 FQNEAQ (reference sequence). The CDR3 spells CASSRTSGSYEQYF. DNA for the CDR3: TGTGCCAGCAGCAGGACTAGCGGGTCCTACGAGCAGTACTTC. Based on the CDR3 plus reference TRBV7-9 and TRBJ2-7, the full variable domain is DTGVSQNPRHKITKRGQNVTFRCDPISEHNRLYWYRQTLGQGPEFLTYFQNEAQLEKSRLLSDRFSAERPKGSFSTLEIQRTEQGDSAMYLCASSRTSGSYEQYFGPGTRLTVT.

This clonotype was seen ten or more times. In DNA, the CDR3 is TGTGCCAGCAGCTTGTCGCAGGGGGACCGTCTGTTTTTT. It yields the protein CASSLSQGDRLFF. The chain carries TRBV5-6 and TRBJ1-4, with 7 positions matching TRBD1. The junction had 8 bases not matched to a gene; V was cut back by 1 base and J by 14 bases. This CDR3 contains 13 residues. Germline CDR1 and CDR2: SGHDT and YYEEEE.

This clonotype was observed many times. This clone may be a read error of a much larger clone one base away. The rearrangement uses TRBV6-6 and TRBJ1-6, with TRBD1 as a possible D gene (5 bases). This CDR3 has 17 residues. Trimming left V 5 bases short and J 4 bases short, with 18 bases between. Germline loops: CDR1 MNHNY, CDR2 SVGAGI (reference sequence). CDR3 DNA sequence: TGTGCCAGCAGTCACGGTTCAGGGTGGGGATATAATTCACCCCTCCACTTT. Protein: CASSHGSGWGYNSPLHF.

This clonotype has ten or more counts. The J gene is TRBJ1-2, the V gene TRBV4-2; 10 bases are a match to TRBD1. Germline CDR1 is LGHNA and CDR2 is YNFKEQ. The CDR3 loop spans 17 amino acids. V dropped 4 bases and J dropped 3; count of bases not matched to a gene: 11. The CDR3: CASSPTRTGGKHYGYTF. In DNA form, the CDR3 reads TGTGCCAGCAGCCCCACACGGACAGGGGGGAAACACTATGGCTACACCTTC.

This clonotype was counted ten times or more. This may be a read error, as it is one base from a much larger clone. This chain joins TRBV9 and TRBJ2-5; D possibly matches TRBD1 or TRBD2 (5 bases each). The CDR3 has 14 amino acids. The germline gives CDR1 SGDLS, CDR2 YYNGEE. CDR3 amino acids: CASSTAAQGETQSF. In DNA, the CDR3 is TGTGCCAGCAGTACGGCCGCTCAGGGAGAGACCCAGTCCTTC.

The sample holds many counts of this clonotype. V usage is TRBV20-1 and J usage is TRBJ1-5; D possibly corresponds to TRBD1 (5 bases). Trimming cost V 6 bases and J 5 bases, with 17 bases left between them. From germline, CDR1 is DFQATT and CDR2 SNEGSKA (reference sequence). The CDR3 length is 14 residues. DNA for the CDR3: TGCAGTGCCAAGGGTCCGGGGGTCGATCAGCCCCAGCATTTT. Protein sequence: CSAKGPGVDQPQHF.

Ten or more counts support this clonotype. V usage is TRBV9 and J usage is TRBJ2-1; 7 positions agree with TRBD2. This CDR3 comprises 14 residues. V lost 2 bases, J lost 4 bases, and 3 bases stayed unmatched. CDR1 is SGDLS, CDR2 YYNGEE, per germline. CDR3 sequence reads: CASSVGLGYNEQFF. The CDR3 DNA reads as TGTGCCAGCAGCGTCGGACTAGGTTACAATGAGCAGTTCTTC.

V and J are TRBV11-1 and TRBJ2-6; D is ambiguous. Germline CDR1 SGHAT, CDR2 FQDESV (reference sequence). Deletions cut 3 bases from V and 0 bases from J, with 18 bases between. The CDR3 extends over 19 amino acids. The chain's CDR3 is CASSFGVPGLCSGANVLTF. The DNA for the CDR3 is TGTGCCAGCAGCTTCGGAGTCCCCGGGCTGTGCTCTGGGGCCAACGTCCTGACTTTC.

This clonotype was counted ten times or more. This may arise from a read error, as a much more abundant clone is one base away. Here the CDR3 reads CSARVWTSGTYEQYF. The CDR3 bases are TGCAGTGCTAGAGTTTGGACTAGCGGGACCTACGAGCAGTACTTC. The chain carries TRBV20-1 and TRBJ2-7, with 12 bases that match TRBD2. J was trimmed by 2 bases and V by 1 base; bases with no gene match: 3. This CDR3 has 15 residues. Germline loops: CDR1 DFQATT, CDR2 SNEGSKA (reference sequence).

This clonotype was counted at least ten times. The J gene is TRBJ1-2, the V gene TRBV19; TRBD1 is a possible D gene (5 bases). Germline V gene sequence: CDR1 LNHDA, CDR2 SQIVND (reference sequence). Trimming shortened V by 7 bases and J by 4 bases, and 13 bases separated the two germline ends. The CDR3 extends over 13 amino acids. The CDR3 sequence is CASTSGQFYGYTF. The CDR3 DNA sequence: TGTGCCAGTACTTCTGGACAATTCTATGGCTACACCTTC.

The rearrangement joins TRBV28 to TRBJ1-1, with unresolved D. V lost 2 bases and J lost 11, with 12 bases in between. CDR1 and CDR2 (germline): MDHEN, SYDVKM. The CDR3 is 12 amino acids. CDR3 amino acids: CASSLRLYSAFF. As DNA, the CDR3 is TGTGCCAGCAGTTTAAGATTATACTCGGCTTTCTTT.

This clonotype came up many times. The CDR3 protein is CSARVWQEGKLNTGELFF. CDR3 sequence (DNA): TGCAGTGCTAGAGTATGGCAGGAAGGCAAACTGAACACCGGGGAGCTGTTTTTT. The rearrangement links TRBV20-1 to TRBJ2-2, with D unclear. This CDR3 contains 18 residues. Germline values: CDR1 DFQATT, CDR2 SNEGSKA (reference sequence). V was trimmed by 1 base and J by 1 base, leaving 19 bases between them.

The CDR3 DNA is TGCGCCAGCAGCTTGGGTAATAGAAGGTACAATGAGCAGTTCTTC. It codes for CASSLGNRRYNEQFF. The chain recombines TRBV5-1 with TRBJ2-1; D unclear. V was trimmed by 0 bases and J by 4 bases, leaving 11 bases between them. This CDR3 comprises 15 residues. Germline CDR1 is SGHRS and CDR2 is YFSETQ. Full variable domain (remainder filled in from reference TRBV5-1 and TRBJ2-1): KAGVTQTPRYLIKTRGQQVTLSCSPISGHRSVSWYQQTPGQGLQFLFEYFSETQRNKGNFPGRFSGRQFSNSRSEMNVSTLELGDSALYLCASSLGNRRYNEQFFGPGTRLTVL.